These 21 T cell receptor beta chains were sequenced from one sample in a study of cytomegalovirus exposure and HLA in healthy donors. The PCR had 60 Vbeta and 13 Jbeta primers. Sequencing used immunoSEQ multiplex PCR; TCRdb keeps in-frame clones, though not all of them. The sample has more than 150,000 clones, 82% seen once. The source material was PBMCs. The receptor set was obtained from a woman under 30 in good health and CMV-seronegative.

The CDR3 DNA reads TGTGCCAGCAGGGGGACTAGCGGGGGGGCCGAGGAGCTGTTTTTT. It translates to CASRGTSGGAEELFF. The rearrangement joins TRBV2 to TRBJ2-2, with 16 nucleotides matching TRBD2. The CDR3 is 15 residues long. The J segment lost 10 bases and the V segment lost 6 bases, leaving 5 bases of the junction unmatched. From germline, CDR1 is SNHLY and CDR2 FYNNEI.

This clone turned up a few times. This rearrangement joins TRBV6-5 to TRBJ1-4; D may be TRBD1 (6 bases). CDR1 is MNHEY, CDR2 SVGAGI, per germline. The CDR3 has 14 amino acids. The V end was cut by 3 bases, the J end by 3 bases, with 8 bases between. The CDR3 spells CASSYRTANEKLFF. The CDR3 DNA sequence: TGTGCCAGCAGTTATCGGACAGCTAATGAAAAACTGTTTTTT.

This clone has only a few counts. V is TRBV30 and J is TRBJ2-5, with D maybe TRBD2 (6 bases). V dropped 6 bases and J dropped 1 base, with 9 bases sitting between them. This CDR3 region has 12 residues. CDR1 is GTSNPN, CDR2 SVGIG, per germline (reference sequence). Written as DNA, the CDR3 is TGTGCCTGCGCGGGGATCCAAGAGACCCAGTACTTC. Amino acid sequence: CACAGIQETQYF.

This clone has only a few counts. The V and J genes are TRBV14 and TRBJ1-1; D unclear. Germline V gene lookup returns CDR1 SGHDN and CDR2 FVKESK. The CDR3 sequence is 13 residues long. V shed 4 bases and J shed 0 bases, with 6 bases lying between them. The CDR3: CASSPYMNTEAFF. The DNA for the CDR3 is TGTGCCAGCAGCCCATACATGAACACTGAAGCTTTCTTT.

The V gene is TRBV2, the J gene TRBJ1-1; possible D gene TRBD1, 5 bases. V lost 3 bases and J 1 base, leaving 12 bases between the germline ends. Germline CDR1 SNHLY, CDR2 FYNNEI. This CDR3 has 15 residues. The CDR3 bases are TGTGCCAGCAGTGACCTAGGGGTTGAGAACACTGAAGCTTTCTTT. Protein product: CASSDLGVENTEAFF.

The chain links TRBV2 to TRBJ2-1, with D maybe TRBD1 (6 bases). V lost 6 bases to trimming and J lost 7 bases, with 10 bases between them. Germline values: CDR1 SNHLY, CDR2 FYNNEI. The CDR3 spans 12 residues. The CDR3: CASSPGVNEQFF. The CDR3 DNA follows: TGTGCCAGCAGCCCAGGGGTGAATGAGCAGTTCTTC.

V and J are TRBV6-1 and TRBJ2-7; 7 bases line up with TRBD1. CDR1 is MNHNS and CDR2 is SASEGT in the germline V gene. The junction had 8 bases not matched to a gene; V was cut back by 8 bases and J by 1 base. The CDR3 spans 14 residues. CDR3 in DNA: TGTGCCAGCGAGGGACAGACAGTATCCTACGAGCAGTACTTC. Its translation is CASEGQTVSYEQYF.

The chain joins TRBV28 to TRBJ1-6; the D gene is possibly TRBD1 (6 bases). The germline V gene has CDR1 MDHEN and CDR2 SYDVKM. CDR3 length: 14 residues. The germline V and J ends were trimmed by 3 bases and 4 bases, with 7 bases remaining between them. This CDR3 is CASSFGTYNSPLHF. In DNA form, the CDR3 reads TGTGCCAGCAGTTTCGGGACATATAATTCACCCCTCCACTTT.

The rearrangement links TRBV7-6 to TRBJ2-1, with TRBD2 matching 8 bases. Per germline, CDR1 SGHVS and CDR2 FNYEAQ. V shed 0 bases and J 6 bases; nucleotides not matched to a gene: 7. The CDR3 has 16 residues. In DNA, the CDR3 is TGTGCCAGCAGCTTAGCGCCGGGGGGGCCCGGCAATGAGCAGTTCTTC. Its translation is CASSLAPGGPGNEQFF.

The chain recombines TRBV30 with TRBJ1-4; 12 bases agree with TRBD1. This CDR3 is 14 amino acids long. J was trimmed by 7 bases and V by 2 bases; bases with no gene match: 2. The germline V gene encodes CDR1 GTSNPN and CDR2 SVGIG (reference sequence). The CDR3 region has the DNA TGTGCCTGGAGTAGGGACAGGGGGCTTGAAAAACTGTTTTTT. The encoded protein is CAWSRDRGLEKLFF.

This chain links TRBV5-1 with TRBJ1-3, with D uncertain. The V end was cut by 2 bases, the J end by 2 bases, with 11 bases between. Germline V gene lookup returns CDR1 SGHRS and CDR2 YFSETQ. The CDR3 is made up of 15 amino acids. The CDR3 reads CASSFSSGAGNTIYF. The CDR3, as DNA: TGCGCCAGCAGCTTTTCTTCCGGGGCTGGAAACACCATATATTTT.

The CDR3 region is CASSTLGAQETQYF. The CDR3 bases are TGTGCCAGCAGCACCCTAGGTGCTCAAGAGACCCAGTACTTC. The V call is TRBV2, the J call TRBJ2-5; D gene ambiguous. Germline V gene data show CDR1 as SNHLY and CDR2 as FYNNEI. There are 14 residues in the CDR3. V shed 6 bases and J shed 2 bases, with 13 bases lying between them.

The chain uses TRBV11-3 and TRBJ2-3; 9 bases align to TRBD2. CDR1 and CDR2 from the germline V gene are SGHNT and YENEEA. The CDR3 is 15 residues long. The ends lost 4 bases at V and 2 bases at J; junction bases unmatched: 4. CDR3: CASSSTSGYTDTQYF. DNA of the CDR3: TGTGCCAGCAGCTCCACTAGCGGGTACACAGATACGCAGTATTTT.

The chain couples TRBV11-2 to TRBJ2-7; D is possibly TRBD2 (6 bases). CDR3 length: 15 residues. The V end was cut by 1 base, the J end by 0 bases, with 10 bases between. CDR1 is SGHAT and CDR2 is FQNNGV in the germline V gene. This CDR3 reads CASSLAGVSSYEQYF. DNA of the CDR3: TGTGCCAGCAGCTTAGCGGGGGTTAGCTCCTACGAGCAGTACTTC. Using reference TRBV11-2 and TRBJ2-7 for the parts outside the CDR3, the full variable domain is EAGVAQSPRYKIIEKRQSVAFWCNPISGHATLYWYQQILGQGPKLLIQFQNNGVVDDSQLPKDRFSAERLKGVDSTLKIQPAKLEDSAVYLCASSLAGVSSYEQYFGPGTRLTVT.

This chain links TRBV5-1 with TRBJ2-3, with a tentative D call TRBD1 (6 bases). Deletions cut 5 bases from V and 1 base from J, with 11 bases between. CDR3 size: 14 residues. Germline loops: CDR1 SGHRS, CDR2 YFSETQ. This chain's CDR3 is CASRFSGGTDTQYF. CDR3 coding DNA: TGCGCCAGCAGGTTTTCAGGGGGCACAGATACGCAGTATTTT.

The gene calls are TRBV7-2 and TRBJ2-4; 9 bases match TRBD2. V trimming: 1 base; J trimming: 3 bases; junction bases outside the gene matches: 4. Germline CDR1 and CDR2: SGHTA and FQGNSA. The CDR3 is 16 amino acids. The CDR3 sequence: CASSLVASGVKNIQYF. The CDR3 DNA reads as TGTGCCAGCAGCTTAGTTGCTAGCGGGGTCAAAAACATTCAGTACTTC.

This chain's CDR3 is CASSSGIGQAPLGLTDTQYF. In DNA, the CDR3 is TGCGCCAGCAGCTCTGGAATCGGACAGGCACCCCTTGGCCTTACAGATACGCAGTATTTT. The V and J genes are TRBV5-1 and TRBJ2-3, with 7 bases lining up with TRBD1. The V gene end was trimmed by 3 bases and the J gene end by 3 bases; junction bases not matched to a gene: 22. There are 20 residues in the CDR3. Germline CDR1 reads SGHRS; CDR2 reads YFSETQ. Variable domain in full (rest from reference TRBV5-1 and TRBJ2-3): KAGVTQTPRYLIKTRGQQVTLSCSPISGHRSVSWYQQTPGQGLQFLFEYFSETQRNKGNFPGRFSGRQFSNSRSEMNVSTLELGDSALYLCASSSGIGQAPLGLTDTQYFGPGTRLTVL.

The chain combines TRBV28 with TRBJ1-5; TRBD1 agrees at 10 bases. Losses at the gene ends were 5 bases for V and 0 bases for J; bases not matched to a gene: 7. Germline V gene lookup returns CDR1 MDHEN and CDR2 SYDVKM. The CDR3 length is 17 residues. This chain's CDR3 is CASSKTGGRGSNQPQHF. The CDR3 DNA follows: TGTGCCAGCAGTAAGACAGGGGGCCGGGGTAGCAATCAGCCCCAGCATTTT.

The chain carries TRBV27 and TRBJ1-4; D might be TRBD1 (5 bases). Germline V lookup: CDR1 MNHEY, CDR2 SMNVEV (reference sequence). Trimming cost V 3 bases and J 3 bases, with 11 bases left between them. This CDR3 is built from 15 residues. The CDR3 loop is CASSFSGLSNEKLFF. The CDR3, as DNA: TGTGCCAGCAGTTTTTCGGGACTTTCTAATGAAAAACTGTTTTTT.

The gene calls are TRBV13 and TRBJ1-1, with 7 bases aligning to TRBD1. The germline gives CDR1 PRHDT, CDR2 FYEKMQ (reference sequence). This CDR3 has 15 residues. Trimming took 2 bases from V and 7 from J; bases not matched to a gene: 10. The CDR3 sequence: CASSLSGFGDSEAFF. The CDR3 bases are TGTGCCAGCAGCTTAAGTGGATTCGGGGACAGTGAAGCTTTCTTT.

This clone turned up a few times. DNA of the CDR3: TGCGCCAGCAATAGCGGGAGGGGCCAAGAGACCCAGTACTTC. Translating it yields CASNSGRGQETQYF. J is TRBJ2-5 and V is TRBV10-2, with 11 nucleotides matching TRBD2. V lost 7 bases and J lost 1; bases outside the gene matches: 2. The CDR3 spans 14 residues. Germline V gene data show CDR1 as WSHSY and CDR2 as SAAADI.